The T cell receptor (beta chain) described here comes from a study of OX40 agonist ivuxolimab in advanced cancers. Whole-study context: A history of anti-PD-1, anti-PD-L1 or anti-CTLA-4 therapy was acceptable, and roughly 40% had some. Points from the study as a whole: At doses 0.1 to 3.0 mg/kg, CD4+ and CD8+ clones expanded. Some nonresponders additionally presented with little normalized T-cell clonal expansion.

Of note for this clone: What it binds is unknown.

The CDR3 contains 15 residues. The V gene end was trimmed by 5 bases and the J gene end by 6 bases; junction bases not matched to a gene: 9. CDR1 and CDR2 (germline): MNHEY, SMNVEV (reference sequence). Sequencing used immunoSEQ multiplex PCR; TCRdb keeps in-frame clones, though not all of them. This sample has some 85,000 clones, with about 89% found just once. This clonotype was obtained from an adult with an advanced solid tumor such as melanoma, head and neck, liver or kidney cancer. The rearrangement uses TRBV27 and TRBJ2-1; 8 nucleotides match TRBD2. Sequencing used CD4+ or CD8+ T cells sorted from blood, obtained in a trial of the OX40 agonist ivuxolimab. The CDR3 nucleotides are TGTGCCAGCAGTCAACCTGGACTAGCTCTCAATGAGCAGTTCTTC. It codes for CASSQPGLALNEQFF.